The 10 T cell receptor beta chains reported below all come from one sample, sequenced in a study of cytomegalovirus exposure and HLA in healthy donors. PCR was performed using 60 Vbeta and 13 Jbeta primers. Profiling relied on immunoSEQ multiplex PCR, and the TCRdb table lists in-frame clones only, not all of them. The sample comprises around 150,000 clones, about four fifths of which are singletons, and 7% to 9.5% rests with the top ten. The source material was PBMCs. The source is a male donor in good health and CMV-seropositive.

This clone was seen only a few times. The gene calls are TRBV15 and TRBJ1-2; D remains ambiguous. Germline CDR1 and CDR2: LNHNV and YYDKDF (reference sequence). The CDR3 is 13 residues long. The ends were cut back, 0 bases at V and 8 bases at J, with 10 bases in the middle. CDR3 protein: CATSRDTNIGYTF. The DNA of the CDR3 is TGTGCCACCAGCAGAGATACGAACATCGGCTACACCTTC. Combining the CDR3 with reference TRBV15 and TRBJ1-2 gives the whole variable domain DAMVIQNPRYQVTQFGKPVTLSCSQTLNHNVMYWYQQKSSQAPKLLFHYYDKDFNNEADTPDNFQSRRPNTSFCFLDIRSPGLGDTAMYLCATSRDTNIGYTFGSGTRLTVV.

This clone was seen a few times. The V and J genes are TRBV27 and TRBJ1-2; D is perhaps TRBD1 (5 bases). Germline values: CDR1 MNHEY, CDR2 SMNVEV (reference sequence). The CDR3 has 16 residues. V lost 2 bases to trimming and J lost 8 bases, with 21 bases between them. This CDR3 is CASSLAGLRGSNGYTF. DNA for the CDR3: TGTGCCAGCAGTTTAGCCGGTCTTAGGGGATCTAACGGCTACACCTTC.

This chain connects TRBV10-3 to TRBJ2-2; TRBD1 might be the D (6 bases). CDR1 and CDR2 (germline): ENHRY, SYGVKD. Trimming took off 3 bases at V and 4 bases at J, with 9 bases between the two ends. The CDR3 covers 14 residues. In DNA form, the CDR3 reads TGTGCCATCAGTGACCCCAGGGGCACCGGGGAGCTGTTTTTT. Residues: CAISDPRGTGELFF.

The chain uses TRBV7-9 and TRBJ1-1; a weak D match, TRBD1 (6 bases). The germline CDR1 and CDR2 sequences are SEHNR and FQNEAQ (reference sequence). Trimming left V 7 bases short and J 1 base short, with 22 bases between. The CDR3 is 17 residues long. The CDR3 bases are TGTGCCAGCACCGTGGGAACAGGGTTGAGACGGAACACTGAAGCTTTCTTT. It specifies CASTVGTGLRRNTEAFF.

The rearrangement joins TRBV15 to TRBJ2-1, with a possible D match to TRBD1 (5 bases). The CDR3 sequence is 15 residues long. Trimming removed 1 base at V and 4 bases at J, with 11 bases between. The germline gives CDR1 LNHNV, CDR2 YYDKDF (reference sequence). The CDR3: CATSRVQGGYNEQFF. In DNA, the CDR3 is TGTGCCACCAGCAGAGTTCAGGGTGGATACAATGAGCAGTTCTTC.

This sequence joins TRBV11-2 and TRBJ2-7, with 10 bases aligning to TRBD1. J lost 2 bases, V lost 0 bases, and 10 bases had no gene match. This CDR3 has 18 amino acids. The V gene's germline CDR1 is SGHAT and CDR2 FQNNGV. In DNA form, the CDR3 reads TGTGCCAGCAGCTTAGATCGCTCATCCGGGACAGGGGCCTACGAGCAGTACTTC. As protein: CASSLDRSSGTGAYEQYF.

The chain recombines TRBV4-3 with TRBJ2-1; 11 positions match TRBD1. The germline V gene has CDR1 LGHNA and CDR2 YSLEER. J gave up 8 bases and V 2 bases, and 5 bases lay outside the gene matches. The CDR3 has 15 amino acids. The CDR3 here is CASSQYGQGADEQFF. Written as DNA, the CDR3 is TGCGCCAGCAGCCAATATGGACAGGGGGCCGATGAGCAGTTCTTC.

This clone was recorded once. This chain connects TRBV18 to TRBJ1-1, with 8 nucleotides matching TRBD1. This CDR3 is built from 14 residues. J lost 3 bases, V lost 6 bases, and 6 bases had no gene match. Germline lookup yields CDR1 KGHSH and CDR2 LQKENI. CDR3 DNA sequence: TGTGCCAGCTCGCCAGGGGGCGCGGACACTGAAGCTTTCTTT. Amino acid sequence: CASSPGGADTEAFF.

The chain is built from TRBV25-1 and TRBJ1-2; possibly TRBD1 for D (6 bases). Germline loops: CDR1 MGHDK, CDR2 SYGVNS. The V end lost 6 bases, the J end lost 4 bases, and 15 bases lay between the germline ends. The CDR3 length is 14 residues. The CDR3 is CASRGQNFPYGYTF. The CDR3 nucleotides are TGTGCCAGCAGAGGACAGAACTTTCCCTATGGCTACACCTTC.

The chain has TRBV19 and TRBJ1-2, with TRBD1 matching over 7 bases. The CDR3 has 15 residues. The V segment lost 5 bases and the J segment 3 bases; nucleotides outside the gene matches: 9. CDR1 LNHDA and CDR2 SQIVND come from the germline V gene (reference sequence). In nucleotides, the CDR3 is TGTGCCAGTAGTCATCAGGGGGGCCTTTACTATGGCTACACCTTC. Its protein is CASSHQGGLYYGYTF.